These T cell receptor beta chains were read from a single sample in a study of CD4 and CD8 cells across lung adenocarcinoma regions. Each CDR3 protein is one row after TCRdb ran MiXCR on the PCR reads. The sample carries about 6,500 distinct CDR3 sequences, about 45% recorded once. The sample taken for sequencing was CD8+ T cells from the center of a lung tumor. The receptors were gathered from a female donor with lung adenocarcinoma. The CD4 and CD8 labels of this study may be unreliable. Both conserved end residues are part of each CDR3. D genes are given only for firm matches. Expanded clones are given a class, and other clones once, few, many or no size at all.

>-|TRBJ2-3|-|TRBV5-1
TGCGCCAGCGGCTCGGGGGCGCGGGCCAAAGATATGCAGTATTTC
CASGSGARAKDMQYF
>-|TRBJ2-3|-|TRBV12-3/TRBV12-4
TGTGCCAGCAGGGGTGTGGGGGCTGGAGACACGCAGTATTTC
CASRGVGAGDTQYF
>-|TRBJ2-7|many|TRBV27
TGTGCCAGCAGTTTAGGCCCAGTCTACGAGCAGTACTTC
CASSLGPVYEQYF
>-|TRBJ2-7|-|TRBV7-2
TGTGCCAGCAGCCCAAGGGCGGGAAGCTACGAGCAGTACTTC
CASSPRAGSYEQYF
>-|TRBJ2-4|-|TRBV6-1
TGTGCCACGAGGCTCGTCGGCATAGGCCAAAACATCCAGTACTTC
CATRLVGIGQNIQYF
>-|TRBJ2-1|-|TRBV6-1
TGTGCCAGCAGATCGGCTCGGGGATCGTACAACAATGAGCAGTTTTTT
CASRSARGSYNNEQFF
>-|TRBJ2-5|large|TRBV6-1
TGTGCCAGCAGTGAATACCAGGGGCGGGAGACCCAGTACTTC
CASSEYQGRETQYF
>TRBD2|TRBJ2-5|-|TRBV10-3
TGTGGCGGGGGGACCGGGCGCAGAGACCCAGAGACCCAGTACTTC
CGGGTGRRDPETQYF
>-|TRBJ2-1|few|TRBV7-9
TGTGCCAGCAGCCCCCCGTCCGGGAAGGCGCTTGGTGAGCAGTTCTTC
CASSPPSGKALGEQFF
>TRBD1|TRBJ1-4|few|TRBV12-3/TRBV12-4
TGTGCCAGCAGTTTTCGACAGGGGCCTAATGAAAAACTGTTTTTT
CASSFRQGPNEKLFF
>TRBD2|TRBJ2-1|few|TRBV6-2/TRBV6-3
TGTGCCAGCAATCCGTCGGGAGGAGGTCACAATGAGCAGTTCTTC
CASNPSGGGHNEQFF
>-|TRBJ2-7|medium-sized|TRBV12-3/TRBV12-4
TGTGCCAGCAGTTTCTCTCGGGGAGACGAGCAGTACTTC
CASSFSRGDEQYF
>TRBD1|TRBJ2-2|-|TRBV19
TGTGCCAGTAAACCGGGACAGGGGGTTACCGGGGAGCTGTTTTTT
CASKPGQGVTGELFF
>-|TRBJ2-1|-|TRBV11-3
TGTGCCAGCAGCTTAGGGGGGTCCTACAAGGAGCAGTTTTTT
CASSLGGSYKEQFF
>-|TRBJ2-3|-|TRBV7-2
TGTGCCGGGAGCCTCGGGGGACCAGACACAGAGACGCAGTATTTC
CAGSLGGPDTETQYF
>TRBD1|TRBJ2-5|-|TRBV12-3/TRBV12-4
TGTGCCAGCACCTTGGGGACAGAAGAGACCCAGTACTTC
CASTLGTEETQYF
>-|TRBJ2-7|-|TRBV29-1
TGCAGCGTTGTTGTCTCGGGTCTCGGCGAGCAGTACTTC
CSVVVSGLGEQYF
>TRBD2|TRBJ2-7|medium-sized|TRBV7-2
TGTGCCAGCAGCCGTACTAGCGGGTTTCCCTACGAGCAGTACTTC
CASSRTSGFPYEQYF